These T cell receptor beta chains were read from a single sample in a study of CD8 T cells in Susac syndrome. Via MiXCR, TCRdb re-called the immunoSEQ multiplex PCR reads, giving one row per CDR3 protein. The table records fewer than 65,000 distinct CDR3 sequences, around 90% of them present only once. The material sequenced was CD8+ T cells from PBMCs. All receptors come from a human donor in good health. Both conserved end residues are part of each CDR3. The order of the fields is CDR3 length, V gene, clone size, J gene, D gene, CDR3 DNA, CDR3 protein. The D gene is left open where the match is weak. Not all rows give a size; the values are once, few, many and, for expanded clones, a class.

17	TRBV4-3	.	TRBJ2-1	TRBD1	TGCGCCAGCAGCCAACTGGGACAGACCCCGTTTTCATATGAGCAGTTCTTC	CASSQLGQTPFSYEQFF
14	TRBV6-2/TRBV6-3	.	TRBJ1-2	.	TGTGCCAGCAGTTACGGAGTCACTAACTATGGCTACACCTTC	CASSYGVTNYGYTF
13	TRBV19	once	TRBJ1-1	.	TGTGCCAGTAGTATCGTGCCGAACACTGAAGCTTTCTTT	CASSIVPNTEAFF
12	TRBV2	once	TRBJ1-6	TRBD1	TGTGCCAGCACCAGGGGGGATTCACCCCTCCACTTT	CASTRGDSPLHF
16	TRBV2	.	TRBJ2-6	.	TGTGCCAGCAGTGCCTCAGACAGAGCTGGGGCCAACGTCCTGACTTTC	CASSASDRAGANVLTF
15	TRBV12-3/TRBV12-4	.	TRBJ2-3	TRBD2	TGTGCCAGCAGTTTAGGGACTAGCGGCGCAGATACGCAGTATTTT	CASSLGTSGADTQYF
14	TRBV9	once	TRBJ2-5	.	TGTGCCAGCAGCGCCTCCGGACAGCAAGAGACCCAGTACTTC	CASSASGQQETQYF
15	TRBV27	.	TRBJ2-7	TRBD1	TGTGCCAGCAGGGAAGGGACAGGGGGTCCCTACGAGCAGTACTTC	CASREGTGGPYEQYF
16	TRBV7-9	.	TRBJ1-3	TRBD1	TGTGCCAGCAGCGGAGTGGGACAGGGTTCTGGAAACACCATATATTTT	CASSGVGQGSGNTIYF
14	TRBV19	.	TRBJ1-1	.	TGTGCCAGTAGGTTGCGGGGGGGGGACACTGAAGCTTTCTTT	CASRLRGGDTEAFF
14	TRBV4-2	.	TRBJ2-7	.	TGTGCCAGCAGCCAAGGACAGCAGTCCTACGAGCAGTACTTC	CASSQGQQSYEQYF
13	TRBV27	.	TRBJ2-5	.	TGTGCCAGCAGTTTAAACTTGCAAGAGACCCAGTACTTC	CASSLNLQETQYF
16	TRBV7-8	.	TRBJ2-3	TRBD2	TGTGCCAGCAGCTTCGGGCTAGCGGGGGGTTCAGATACGCAGTATTTT	CASSFGLAGGSDTQYF
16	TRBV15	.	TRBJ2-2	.	TGTGCCACCAGCGGAGATCAGGGGACCCACACCGGGGAGCTGTTTTTT	CATSGDQGTHTGELFF
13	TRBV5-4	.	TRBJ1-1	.	TGTGCCAGCAGCTTGAGGGGGGGACCTGAAGCTTTCTTT	CASSLRGGPEAFF
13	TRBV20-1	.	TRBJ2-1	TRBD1	TGCAGTGCACACCCACCGACAGGGTGGGAGCAGTTCTTC	CSAHPPTGWEQFF
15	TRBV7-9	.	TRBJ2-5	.	TGTGCCAGCAGCCCCGCCCTGGCCACTCAAGAGACCCAGTACTTC	CASSPALATQETQYF
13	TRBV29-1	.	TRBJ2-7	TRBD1	TGCAGCGCGTTGACAGGGACAGGGGTCGAGCAGTACTTC	CSALTGTGVEQYF
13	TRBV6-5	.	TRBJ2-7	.	TGTGCCTCTTCGACCGGGGGCCCCTACGAGCAGTACTTC	CASSTGGPYEQYF
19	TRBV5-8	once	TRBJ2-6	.	.	CASRPPDRRVGVGANVLNF
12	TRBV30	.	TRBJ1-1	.	TGTGCCTGCAAGGAGGGGGATGTTGAAGCTTTCTTT	CACKEGDVEAFF
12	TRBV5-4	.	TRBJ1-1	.	TGTGCCAGCAGCTACACGGGCACTGAAGCTTTCTTT	CASSYTGTEAFF
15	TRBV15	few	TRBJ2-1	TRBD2	TGTGCCACCAGCAGAGCTAGCGGAGTCCACAATGAGCAGTTCTTC	CATSRASGVHNEQFF
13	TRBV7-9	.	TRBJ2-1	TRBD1	TGTGCCAGCAGCGAGGACAGGGACAATGAGCAGTTCTTC	CASSEDRDNEQFF
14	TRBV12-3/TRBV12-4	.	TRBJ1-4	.	TGTGCCAGCAGTTCACGCAGGGTGAACGAAAAACTGTTTTTT	CASSSRRVNEKLFF
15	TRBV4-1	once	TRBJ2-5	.	TGCGCCAGCAGCCGGCCGGGCGGGGTTCAAGAGACCCAGTACTTC	CASSRPGGVQETQYF
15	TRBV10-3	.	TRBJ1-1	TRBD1	TGTGCCATCAGTGAGACCGACAGGGGGAACACTGAAGCTTTCTTT	CAISETDRGNTEAFF
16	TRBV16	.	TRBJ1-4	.	TGTGCCAGCAGCCAATCCGGGGGCACAACTAATGAAAAACTGTTTTTT	CASSQSGGTTNEKLFF
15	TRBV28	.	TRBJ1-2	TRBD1	TGTGCCAGCAGTTTATGGGGGGACAGGGACTATGGCTACACCTTC	CASSLWGDRDYGYTF
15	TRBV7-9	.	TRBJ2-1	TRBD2	TGTGCCAGCAGCCGTTCAAGCGGGACTTACAATGAGCAGTTCTTC	CASSRSSGTYNEQFF
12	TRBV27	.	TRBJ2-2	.	TGTGCCAGCAGTCCGTCCCCCGGGGAGCTGTTTTTT	CASSPSPGELFF
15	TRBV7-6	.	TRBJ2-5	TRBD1	TGTGCCAGCAGCCCCAAGGACAGGGTACAAGAGACCCAGTACTTC	CASSPKDRVQETQYF
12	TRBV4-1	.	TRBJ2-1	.	TGCGCCAGCAGCCGACTTAACAATGAGCAGTTCTTC	CASSRLNNEQFF
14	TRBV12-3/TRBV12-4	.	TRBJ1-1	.	TGTGCCAGCAGTTTCACAGGGCTGAACACTGAAGCTTTCTTT	CASSFTGLNTEAFF
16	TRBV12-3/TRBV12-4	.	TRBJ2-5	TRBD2	TGTGCCAGCAGTTTAGCGGCTAGCGGGGGGTCAAAGACCCAGTACTTC	CASSLAASGGSKTQYF
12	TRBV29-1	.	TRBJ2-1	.	TGCAGCGGCGTGGGGCTCGGGGGTGAGCAGTTCTTC	CSGVGLGGEQFF
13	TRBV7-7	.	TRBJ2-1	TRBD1	TGTGCCAGCAGCTCAAAGACAGGGACTGAGCAGTTCTTC	CASSSKTGTEQFF
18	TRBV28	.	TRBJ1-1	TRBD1	TGTGCCAGCAGTTCCTTCATCCTGAGGGACAGGGAGTACACTGAAGCTTTCTTT	CASSSFILRDREYTEAFF
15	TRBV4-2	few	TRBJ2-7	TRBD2	TGTGCCAGCAGCCAAGTCTTGGCGGGGGGCTACGAGCAGTACTTC	CASSQVLAGGYEQYF
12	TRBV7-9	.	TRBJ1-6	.	TGTGCCAGCAGCCCCTATAATTCACCCCTCCACTTT	CASSPYNSPLHF
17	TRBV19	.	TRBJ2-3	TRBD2	TGTGCCAGTAGTATAGATCCCGCGGGAGGTTACACAGATACGCAGTATTTT	CASSIDPAGGYTDTQYF
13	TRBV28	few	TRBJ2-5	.	TGTGCCAGCAGTTTATTAGGGGGAGAGACCCAGTACTTC	CASSLLGGETQYF
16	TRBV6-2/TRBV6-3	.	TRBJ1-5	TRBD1	TGTGCCAGCAGCTCCCGGGACAGGGAAATAAATCAGCCCCAGCATTTT	CASSSRDREINQPQHF
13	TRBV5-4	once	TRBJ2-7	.	TGTGCCAGCAGCTTAGGTGATACCTACGAGCAGTACTTC	CASSLGDTYEQYF
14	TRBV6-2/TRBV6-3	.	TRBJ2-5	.	TGTGCCAGCAGATCCGACAGTTGGGGAGAGACCCAGTACTTC	CASRSDSWGETQYF